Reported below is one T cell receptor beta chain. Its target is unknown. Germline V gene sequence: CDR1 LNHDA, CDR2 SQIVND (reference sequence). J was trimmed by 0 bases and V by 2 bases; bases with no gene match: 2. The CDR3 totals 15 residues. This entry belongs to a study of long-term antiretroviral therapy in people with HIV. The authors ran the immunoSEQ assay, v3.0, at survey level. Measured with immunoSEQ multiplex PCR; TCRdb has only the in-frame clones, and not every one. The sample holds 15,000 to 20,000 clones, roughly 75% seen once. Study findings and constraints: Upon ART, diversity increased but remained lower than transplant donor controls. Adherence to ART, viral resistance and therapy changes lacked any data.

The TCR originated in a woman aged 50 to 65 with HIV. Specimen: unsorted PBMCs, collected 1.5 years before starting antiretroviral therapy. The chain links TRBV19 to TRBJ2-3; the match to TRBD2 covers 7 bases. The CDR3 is CASSILAASTDTQYF. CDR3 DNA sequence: TGTGCCAGTAGTATACTAGCGGCTAGCACAGATACGCAGTATTTT.